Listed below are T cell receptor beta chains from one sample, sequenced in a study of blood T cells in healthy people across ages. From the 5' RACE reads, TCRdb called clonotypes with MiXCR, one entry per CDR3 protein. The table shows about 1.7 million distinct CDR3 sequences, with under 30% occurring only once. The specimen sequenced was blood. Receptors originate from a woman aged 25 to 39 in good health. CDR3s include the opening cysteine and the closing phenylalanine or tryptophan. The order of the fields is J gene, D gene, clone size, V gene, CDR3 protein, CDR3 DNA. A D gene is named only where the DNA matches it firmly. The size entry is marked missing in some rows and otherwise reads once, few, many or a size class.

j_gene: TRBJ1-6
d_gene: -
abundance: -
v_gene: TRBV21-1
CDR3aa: CASSKCRGNSPLHF
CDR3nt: TGTGCCAGCAGCAAATGCAGGGGTAATTCACCCCTCCACTTT

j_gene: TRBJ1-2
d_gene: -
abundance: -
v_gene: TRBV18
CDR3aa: CASSPSGRGSGYTF
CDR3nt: TGTGCCAGCTCACCTTCAGGTCGGGGGTCTGGCTACACCTTC

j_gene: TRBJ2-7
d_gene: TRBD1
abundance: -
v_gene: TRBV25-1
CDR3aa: CASSEPGQAYEQYF
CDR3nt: TGTGCCAGCAGTGAACCCGGACAGGCCTACGAGCAGTACTTC

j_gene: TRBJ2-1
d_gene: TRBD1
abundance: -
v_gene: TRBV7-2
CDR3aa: CASSLGQGFNEQFF
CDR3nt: TGTGCCAGCAGCTTAGGACAGGGGTTCAATGAGCAGTTCTTC

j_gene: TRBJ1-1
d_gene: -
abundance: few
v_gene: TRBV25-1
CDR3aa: CASSDTGHLNTEAFF
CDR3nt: TGTGCCAGCAGTGATACAGGCCATCTCAACACTGAAGCTTTCTTT

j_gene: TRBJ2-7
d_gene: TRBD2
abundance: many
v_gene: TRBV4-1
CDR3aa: CASSIQPSGGYEQYF
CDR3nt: TGCGCCAGCAGCATCCAGCCTAGCGGGGGGTACGAGCAGTACTTC

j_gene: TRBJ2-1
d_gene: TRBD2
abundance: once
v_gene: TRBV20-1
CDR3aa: CSARAPGLAGDEQFF
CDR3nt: TGCAGTGCTAGAGCCCCGGGACTAGCGGGCGATGAGCAGTTCTTC

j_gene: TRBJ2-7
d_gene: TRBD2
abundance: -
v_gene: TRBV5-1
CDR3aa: CASSFFLWGGTNNEQYF
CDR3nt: TGCGCCAGCAGCTTTTTTTTATGGGGGGGGACCAATAACGAGCAGTACTTC

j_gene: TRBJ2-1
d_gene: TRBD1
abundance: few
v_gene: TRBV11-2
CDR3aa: CASSLGQGALIEQFF
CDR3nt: TGTGCCAGCAGCCTCGGACAGGGGGCTTTAATTGAGCAGTTCTTC

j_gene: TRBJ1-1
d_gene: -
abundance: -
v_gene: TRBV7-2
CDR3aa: CASSFTGLSTEAFF
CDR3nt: TGTGCCAGCAGCTTCACAGGCTTGAGCACTGAAGCTTTCTTT

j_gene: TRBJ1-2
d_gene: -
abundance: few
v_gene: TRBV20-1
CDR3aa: CSARLPSGDGYTF
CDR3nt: TGCAGTGCACGACTCCCGTCCGGTGATGGCTACACCTTC

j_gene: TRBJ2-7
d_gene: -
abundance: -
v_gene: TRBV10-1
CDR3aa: CASSVPGESGEQYF
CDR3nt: TGCGCCAGCAGTGTACCGGGAGAATCGGGCGAGCAGTACTTC

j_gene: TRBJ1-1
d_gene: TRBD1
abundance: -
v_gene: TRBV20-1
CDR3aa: CSAPDSDRADDEAFF
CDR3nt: TGCAGTGCTCCTGATTCGGACAGGGCCGACGATGAAGCTTTCTTT

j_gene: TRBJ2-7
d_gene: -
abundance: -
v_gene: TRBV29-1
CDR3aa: CSVQGGEGRGEQYF
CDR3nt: TGCAGCGTCCAAGGGGGGGAGGGCCGGGGCGAGCAGTACTTC

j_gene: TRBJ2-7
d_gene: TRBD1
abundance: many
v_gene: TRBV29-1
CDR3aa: CSGGTGNNEQYF
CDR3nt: TGCAGCGGGGGGACAGGGAACAACGAGCAGTACTTC

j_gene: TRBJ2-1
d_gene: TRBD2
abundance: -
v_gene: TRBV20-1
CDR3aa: CSAPQGAGDPYNEQFF
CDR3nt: TGCAGTGCTCCCCAAGGGGCGGGAGATCCGTACAATGAGCAGTTCTTC

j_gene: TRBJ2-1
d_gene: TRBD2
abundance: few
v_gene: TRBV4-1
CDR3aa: CASSQGPTSGGANEQFF
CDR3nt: TGCGCCAGCAGCCAAGGACCAACTAGCGGGGGGGCCAATGAGCAGTTCTTC

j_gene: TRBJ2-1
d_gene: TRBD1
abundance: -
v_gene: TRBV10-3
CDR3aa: CAISEPGTGASYEQFF
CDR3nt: TGTGCCATCAGTGAACCCGGGACAGGGGCCTCCTACGAGCAGTTCTTC

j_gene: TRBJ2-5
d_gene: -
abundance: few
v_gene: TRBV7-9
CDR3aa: CASSPWGVGETQYF
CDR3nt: TGTGCCAGCAGCCCTTGGGGGGTTGGAGAGACCCAGTACTTC

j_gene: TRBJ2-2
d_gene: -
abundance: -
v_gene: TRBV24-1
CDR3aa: CATRGGETGELFF
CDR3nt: TGTGCCACCAGAGGTGGGGAAACCGGGGAGCTGTTTTTT

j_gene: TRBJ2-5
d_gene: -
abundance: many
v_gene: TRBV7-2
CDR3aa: CASSLVGGKETQYF
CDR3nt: TGTGCCAGCAGCTTAGTCGGAGGGAAAGAGACCCAGTACTTC

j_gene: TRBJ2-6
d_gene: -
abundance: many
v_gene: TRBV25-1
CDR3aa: CASSPRVGGEVKRGGANVLTF
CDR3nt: TGTGCCAGCAGTCCCAGGGTCGGAGGAGAGGTTAAGAGGGGTGGGGCCAACGTCCTGACTTTC

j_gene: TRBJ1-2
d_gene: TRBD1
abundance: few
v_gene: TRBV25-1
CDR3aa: CASAGTGYDGYTF
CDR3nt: TGTGCCAGCGCCGGGACAGGGTATGATGGCTACACCTTC

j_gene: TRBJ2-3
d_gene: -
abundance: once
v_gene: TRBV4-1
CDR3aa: CASSQGPGRADTQYF
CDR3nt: TGCGCCAGCAGCCAAGGCCCGGGGAGAGCAGATACGCAGTATTTT

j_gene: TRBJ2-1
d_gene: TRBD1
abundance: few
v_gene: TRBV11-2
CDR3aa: CASSLRRQGTNEQFF
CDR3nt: TGTGCCAGCAGCCTACGCAGACAGGGTACGAATGAGCAGTTCTTC

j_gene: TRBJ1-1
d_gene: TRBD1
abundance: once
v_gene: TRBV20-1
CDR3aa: CSARATGGGTEAFF
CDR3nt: TGCAGTGCTAGAGCAACAGGGGGAGGGACTGAAGCTTTCTTT

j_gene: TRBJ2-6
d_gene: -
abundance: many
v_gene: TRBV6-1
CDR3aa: CASSEVVPGANVLTF
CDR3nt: TGTGCCAGCAGTGAAGTGGTCCCTGGGGCCAACGTCCTGACTTTC

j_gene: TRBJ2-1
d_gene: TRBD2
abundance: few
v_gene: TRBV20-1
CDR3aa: CSAPGTSGDNEQFF
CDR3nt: TGCAGTGCTCCCGGGACTAGCGGAGACAATGAGCAGTTCTTC

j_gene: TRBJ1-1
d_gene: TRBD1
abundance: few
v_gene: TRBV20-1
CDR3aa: CSAMRGGPNTEAFF
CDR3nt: TGCAGTGCTATGAGAGGGGGCCCTAACACTGAAGCTTTCTTT

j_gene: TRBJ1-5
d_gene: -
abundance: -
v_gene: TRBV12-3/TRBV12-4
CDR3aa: CASSLTGYQPQHF
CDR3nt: TGTGCCAGCAGCTTGACGGGTTATCAGCCCCAGCATTTT

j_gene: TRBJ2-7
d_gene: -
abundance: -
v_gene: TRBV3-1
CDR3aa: CASSPLVRDGTYEQYF
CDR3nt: TGTGCCAGCAGCCCCCTCGTCCGGGACGGTACCTACGAGCAGTACTTC

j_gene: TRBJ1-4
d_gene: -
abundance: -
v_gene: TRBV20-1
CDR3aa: CSARAGGNNEKLFF
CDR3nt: TGCAGTGCTAGAGCCGGCGGGAACAATGAAAAACTGTTTTTT

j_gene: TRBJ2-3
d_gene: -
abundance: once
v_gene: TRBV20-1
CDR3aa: CSASTRGYSTDTQYF
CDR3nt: TGCAGTGCTTCTACTAGGGGGTATAGCACAGATACGCAGTATTTT

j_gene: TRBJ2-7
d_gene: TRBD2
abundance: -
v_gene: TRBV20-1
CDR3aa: CSARDNILAGSHEQYF
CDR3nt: TGCAGTGCTAGAGATAATATCCTAGCGGGATCCCACGAGCAGTACTTC

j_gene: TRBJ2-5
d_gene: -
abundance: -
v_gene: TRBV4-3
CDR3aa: CASSPEGRRGETQYF
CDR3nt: TGCGCCAGCTCCCCAGAGGGAAGGCGGGGAGAGACCCAGTACTTC

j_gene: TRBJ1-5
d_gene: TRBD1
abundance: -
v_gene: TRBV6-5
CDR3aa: CASSPTGMGNQPQHF
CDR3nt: TGTGCCAGCAGTCCGACAGGGATGGGCAATCAGCCCCAGCATTTT

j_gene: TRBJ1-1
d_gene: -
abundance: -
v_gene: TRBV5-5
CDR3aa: CASSKLNTEAFF
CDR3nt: TGTGCCAGCAGCAAGTTGAACACTGAAGCTTTCTTT

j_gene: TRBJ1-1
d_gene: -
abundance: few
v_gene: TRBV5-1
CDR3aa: CASSLGGRLKNTEAFF
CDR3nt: TGCGCCAGCAGCTTGGGGGGGAGGTTGAAGAACACTGAAGCTTTCTTT

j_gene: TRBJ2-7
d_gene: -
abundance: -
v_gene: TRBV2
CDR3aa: CASSAEAGPIHEQYF
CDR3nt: TGTGCCAGCAGTGCTGAGGCGGGGCCGATCCACGAGCAGTACTTC

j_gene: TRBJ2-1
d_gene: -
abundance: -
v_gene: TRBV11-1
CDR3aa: CASSPRGGGRSTQFF
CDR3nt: TGTGCCAGCAGCCCAAGGGGGGGGGGCCGATCAACCCAGTTCTTC

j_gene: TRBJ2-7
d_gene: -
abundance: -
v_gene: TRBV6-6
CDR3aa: CASSSPGTHNEQYF
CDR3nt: TGTGCCAGCAGTTCACCCGGGACACACAATGAGCAGTACTTC

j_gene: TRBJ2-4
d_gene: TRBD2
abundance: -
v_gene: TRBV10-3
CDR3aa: CAISESAGLAKNIQYF
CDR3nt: TGTGCCATCAGTGAATCAGCGGGGCTAGCCAAAAACATTCAGTACTTC

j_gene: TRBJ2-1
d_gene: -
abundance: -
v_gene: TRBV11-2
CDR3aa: CASSLENRNKQFF
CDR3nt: TGTGCCAGCAGCTTAGAAAACAGGAATAAGCAGTTCTTC

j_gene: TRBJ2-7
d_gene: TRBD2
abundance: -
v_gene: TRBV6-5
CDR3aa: CASRPAGLATYNEQYF
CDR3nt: TGTGCCAGCAGGCCCGCGGGACTAGCGACCTACAATGAGCAGTACTTC

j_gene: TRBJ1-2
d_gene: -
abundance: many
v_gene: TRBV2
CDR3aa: CASTRENYGYTF
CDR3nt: TGTGCCAGCACGCGGGAGAACTATGGCTACACCTTC

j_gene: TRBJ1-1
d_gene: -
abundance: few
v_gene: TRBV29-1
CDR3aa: CSVAETLNTEAFF
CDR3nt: TGCAGCGTTGCCGAGACACTAAACACTGAAGCTTTCTTT

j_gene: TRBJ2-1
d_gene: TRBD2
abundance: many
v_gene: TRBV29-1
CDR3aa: CSVTQAGAGNEQFF
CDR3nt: TGCAGCGTTACCCAAGCGGGAGCTGGGAATGAGCAGTTCTTC

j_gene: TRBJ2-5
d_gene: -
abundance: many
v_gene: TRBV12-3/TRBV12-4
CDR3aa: CASSTPRQGNRETQYF
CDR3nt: TGTGCCAGCAGTACCCCACGGCAGGGTAATCGAGAGACCCAGTACTTC

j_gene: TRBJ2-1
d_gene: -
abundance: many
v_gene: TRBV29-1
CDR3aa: CSVDANRDQEQFF
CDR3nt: TGCAGCGTTGACGCTAACCGGGACCAAGAGCAGTTCTTC

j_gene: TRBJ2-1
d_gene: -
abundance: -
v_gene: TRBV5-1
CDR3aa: CASAWDVHEQFF
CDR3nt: TGCGCCAGCGCGTGGGATGTGCATGAGCAGTTCTTC

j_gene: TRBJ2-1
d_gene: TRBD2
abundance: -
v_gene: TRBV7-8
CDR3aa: CASSPLLGSGRVNEQFF
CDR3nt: TGTGCCAGCAGCCCCCTCTTAGGGAGCGGGAGGGTCAATGAGCAGTTCTTC

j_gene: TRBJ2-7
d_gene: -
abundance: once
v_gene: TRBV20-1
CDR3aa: CSARVRGHYEQYF
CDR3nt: TGCAGTGCTAGAGTGCGGGGCCACTACGAGCAGTACTTC